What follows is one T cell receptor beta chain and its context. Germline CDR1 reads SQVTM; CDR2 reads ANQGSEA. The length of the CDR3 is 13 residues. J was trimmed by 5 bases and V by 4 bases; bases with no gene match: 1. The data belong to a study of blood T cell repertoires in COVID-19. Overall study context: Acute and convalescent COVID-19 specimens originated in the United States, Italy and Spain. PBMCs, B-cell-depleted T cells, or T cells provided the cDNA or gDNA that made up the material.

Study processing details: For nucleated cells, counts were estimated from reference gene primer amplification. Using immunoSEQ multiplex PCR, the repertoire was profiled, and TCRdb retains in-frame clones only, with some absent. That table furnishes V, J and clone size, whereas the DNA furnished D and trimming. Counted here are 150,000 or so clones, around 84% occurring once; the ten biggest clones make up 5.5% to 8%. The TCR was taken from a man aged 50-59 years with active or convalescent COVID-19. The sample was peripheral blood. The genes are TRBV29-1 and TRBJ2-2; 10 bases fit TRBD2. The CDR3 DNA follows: TGCAGCGTTGTAGCGGGAGGAACCGGGGAGCTGTTTTTT. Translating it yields CSVVAGGTGELFF.